This T cell receptor (beta chain) was profiled in a study of Graves' ophthalmopathy and Graves' hyperthyroidism. Notes on the study in general: A 13-signature model separated ophthalmopathy from stable hyperthyroidism, reaching 85% to 90% sensitivity and 80% to 83% specificity cross-validated.

Amplified material comprised TCR beta CDR3 regions derived from RNA transcripts. RT-PCR in the first round used HTBI primers; a second-round multiplex PCR followed. TCRdb analysed the multiplex PCR reads with MiXCR anew, one entry per CDR3 protein. The table records fewer than 650,000 distinct CDR3 sequences, about 24% of them present only once. Hyperthyroidism counted as stable given no ophthalmopathy within 18 months of follow-up. The starting material, around 9.3 ml of fresh peripheral blood, provided the PBMCs. Germline V gene data show CDR1 as LGHNA and CDR2 as YNFKEQ. Trimming at V came to 1 base and at J to 4 bases, leaving 12 bases not matched to a gene. The CDR3 is made up of 18 amino acids. This clonotype was detected ten times or more. Its matching antigen is unknown.

The V call is TRBV4-2, the J call TRBJ2-7; TRBD2 aligns across 11 bases. Source material: peripheral blood. This TCR came from a woman aged 18-30 years with stable Graves' hyperthyroidism. Some clones in this sample may be carry-over from other donors' samples. In nucleotides, the CDR3 is TGTGCCAGCAGCCAAGGGGTTAGCGGGAGGGCCAGTGTTTACGAGCAGTACTTC. Its translation is CASSQGVSGRASVYEQYF.